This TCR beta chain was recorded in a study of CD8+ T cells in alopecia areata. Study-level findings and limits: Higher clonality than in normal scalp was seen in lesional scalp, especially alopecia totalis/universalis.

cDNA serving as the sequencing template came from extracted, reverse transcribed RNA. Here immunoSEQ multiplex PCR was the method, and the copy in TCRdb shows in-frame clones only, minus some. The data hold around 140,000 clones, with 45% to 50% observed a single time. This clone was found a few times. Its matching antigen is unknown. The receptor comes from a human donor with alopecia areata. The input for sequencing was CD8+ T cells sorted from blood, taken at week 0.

CDR3 sequence: CASSPVGNTDTQYF. The DNA of the CDR3 is TGTGCCAGCTCACCGGTTGGGAACACAGATACGCAGTATTTT. The gene calls are TRBV18 and TRBJ2-3, with unresolved D. The CDR3 has 14 amino acids. Deletions cut 3 bases from V and 2 bases from J, with 9 bases between. Germline CDR1 is KGHSH and CDR2 is LQKENI.